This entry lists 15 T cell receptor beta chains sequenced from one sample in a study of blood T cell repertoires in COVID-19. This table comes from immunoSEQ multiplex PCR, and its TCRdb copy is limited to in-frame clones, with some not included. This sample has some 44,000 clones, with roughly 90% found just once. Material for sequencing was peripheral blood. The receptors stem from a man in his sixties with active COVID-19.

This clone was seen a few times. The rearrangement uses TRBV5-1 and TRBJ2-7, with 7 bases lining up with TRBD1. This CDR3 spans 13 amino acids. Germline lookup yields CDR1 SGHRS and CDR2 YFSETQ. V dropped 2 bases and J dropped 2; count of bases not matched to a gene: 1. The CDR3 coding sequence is TGCGCCAGCAGCTTTGACAGGGCCTACGAGCAGTACTTC. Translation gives CASSFDRAYEQYF. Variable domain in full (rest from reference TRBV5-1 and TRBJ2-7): KAGVTQTPRYLIKTRGQQVTLSCSPISGHRSVSWYQQTPGQGLQFLFEYFSETQRNKGNFPGRFSGRQFSNSRSEMNVSTLELGDSALYLCASSFDRAYEQYFGPGTRLTVT.

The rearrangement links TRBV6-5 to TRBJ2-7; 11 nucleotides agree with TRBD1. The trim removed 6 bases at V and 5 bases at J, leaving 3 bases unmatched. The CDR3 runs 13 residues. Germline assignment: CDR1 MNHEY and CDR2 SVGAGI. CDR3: CASSRTGGHEQYF. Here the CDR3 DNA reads TGTGCCAGCAGCCGGACAGGGGGCCACGAGCAGTACTTC.

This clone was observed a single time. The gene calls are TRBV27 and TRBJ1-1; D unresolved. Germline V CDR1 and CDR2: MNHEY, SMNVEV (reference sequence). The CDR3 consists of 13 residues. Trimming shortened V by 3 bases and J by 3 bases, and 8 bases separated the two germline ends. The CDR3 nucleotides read TGTGCCAGCAGTTTTGTAGGAGACACTGAAGCTTTCTTT. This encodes CASSFVGDTEAFF.

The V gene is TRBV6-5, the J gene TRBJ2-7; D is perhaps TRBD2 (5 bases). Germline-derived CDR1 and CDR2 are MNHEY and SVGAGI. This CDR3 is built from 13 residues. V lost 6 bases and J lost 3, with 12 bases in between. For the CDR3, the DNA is TGTGCCAGCAGCGCAACTCGGGACTACGAGCAGTACTTC. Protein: CASSATRDYEQYF.

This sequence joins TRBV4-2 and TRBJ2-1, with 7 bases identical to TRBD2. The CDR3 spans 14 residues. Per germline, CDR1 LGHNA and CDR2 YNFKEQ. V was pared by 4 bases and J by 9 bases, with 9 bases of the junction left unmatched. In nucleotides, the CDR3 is TGTGCCAGCAGCCGTAACGAGCGCGGGAGTGAGCAGTTCTTC. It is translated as CASSRNERGSEQFF.

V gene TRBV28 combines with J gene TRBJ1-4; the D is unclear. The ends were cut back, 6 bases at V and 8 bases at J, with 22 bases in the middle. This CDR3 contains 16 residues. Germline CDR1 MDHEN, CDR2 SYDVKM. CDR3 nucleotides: TGTGCCAGCAGCTCCTCTGGGGAGGGTTCTCGGGAAAAACTGTTTTTT. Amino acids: CASSSSGEGSREKLFF.

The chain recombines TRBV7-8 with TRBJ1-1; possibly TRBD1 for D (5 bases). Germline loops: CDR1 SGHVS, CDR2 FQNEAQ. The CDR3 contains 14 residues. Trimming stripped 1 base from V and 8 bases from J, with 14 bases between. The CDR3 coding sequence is TGTGCCAGCAGCTTAGGTTTTTACAGGCAAGAAGCTTTCTTT. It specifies CASSLGFYRQEAFF.

CDR3 amino acids: CAWSADGENYEQYF. In DNA form, the CDR3 reads TGTGCCTGGAGTGCCGACGGGGAGAACTACGAGCAGTACTTC. The V gene is TRBV30, the J gene TRBJ2-7; tentative D call: TRBD2 (5 bases). Germline loops: CDR1 GTSNPN, CDR2 SVGIG (reference sequence). V was clipped by 1 base and J by 3 bases, with 13 bases between them. The CDR3 consists of 14 residues.

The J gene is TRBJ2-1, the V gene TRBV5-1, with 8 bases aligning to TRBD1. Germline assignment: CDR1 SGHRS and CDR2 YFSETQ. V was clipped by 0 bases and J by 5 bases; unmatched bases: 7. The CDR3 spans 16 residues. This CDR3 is CASSLAPGQVNNEQFF. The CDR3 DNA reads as TGCGCCAGCAGCTTGGCCCCGGGACAGGTGAACAATGAGCAGTTCTTC. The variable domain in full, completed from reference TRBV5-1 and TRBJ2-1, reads KAGVTQTPRYLIKTRGQQVTLSCSPISGHRSVSWYQQTPGQGLQFLFEYFSETQRNKGNFPGRFSGRQFSNSRSEMNVSTLELGDSALYLCASSLAPGQVNNEQFFGPGTRLTVL.

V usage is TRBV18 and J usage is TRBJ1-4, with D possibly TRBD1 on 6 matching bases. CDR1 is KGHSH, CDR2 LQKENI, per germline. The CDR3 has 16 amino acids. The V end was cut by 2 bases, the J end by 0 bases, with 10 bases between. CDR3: CASSPARQATNEKLFF. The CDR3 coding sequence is TGTGCCAGCTCACCAGCCAGACAGGCAACTAATGAAAAACTGTTTTTT.

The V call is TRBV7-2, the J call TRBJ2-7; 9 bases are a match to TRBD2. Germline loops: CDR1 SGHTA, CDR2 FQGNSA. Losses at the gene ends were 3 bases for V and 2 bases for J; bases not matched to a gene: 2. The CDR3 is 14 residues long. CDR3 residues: CASSFLAGPYEQYF. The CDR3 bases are TGTGCCAGCAGCTTCCTAGCGGGGCCCTACGAGCAGTACTTC.

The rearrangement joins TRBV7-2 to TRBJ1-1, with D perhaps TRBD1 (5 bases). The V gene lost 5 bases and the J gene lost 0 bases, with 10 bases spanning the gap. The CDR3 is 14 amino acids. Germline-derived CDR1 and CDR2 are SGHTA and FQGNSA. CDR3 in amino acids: CASSTDTVNTEAFF. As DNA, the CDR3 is TGTGCCAGCAGCACGGACACCGTGAACACTGAAGCTTTCTTT. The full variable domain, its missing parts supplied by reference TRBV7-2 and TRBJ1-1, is GAGVSQSPSNKVTEKGKDVELRCDPISGHTALYWYRQSLGQGLEFLIYFQGNSAPDKSGLPSDRFSAERTGGSVSTLTIQRTQQEDSAVYLCASSTDTVNTEAFFGQGTRLTVV.

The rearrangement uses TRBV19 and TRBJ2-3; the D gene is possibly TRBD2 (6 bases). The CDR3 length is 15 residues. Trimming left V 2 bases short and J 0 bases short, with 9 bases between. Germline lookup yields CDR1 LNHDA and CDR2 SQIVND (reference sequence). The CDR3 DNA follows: TGTGCCAGTAGTATACCCCGGGGGAGCACAGATACGCAGTATTTT. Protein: CASSIPRGSTDTQYF.

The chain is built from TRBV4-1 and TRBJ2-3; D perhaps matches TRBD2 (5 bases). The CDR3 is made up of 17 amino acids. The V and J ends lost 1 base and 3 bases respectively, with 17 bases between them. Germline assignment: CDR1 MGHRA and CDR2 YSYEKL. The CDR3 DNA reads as TGCGCCAGCAGCCAAGGTCCGGGAAACAGCCGAACAGATACGCAGTATTTT. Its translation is CASSQGPGNSRTDTQYF.

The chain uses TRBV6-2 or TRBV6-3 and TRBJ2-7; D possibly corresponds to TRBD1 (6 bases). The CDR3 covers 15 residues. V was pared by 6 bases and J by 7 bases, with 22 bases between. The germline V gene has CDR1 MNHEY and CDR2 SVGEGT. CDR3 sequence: CASSPTLQGLEEQYF. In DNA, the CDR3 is TGTGCCAGCAGCCCAACATTACAGGGTTTAGAGGAGCAGTACTTC.